The sample holds many counts of the clone carrying this T cell receptor beta chain. Its antigen is unidentified. The data stem from a study of T cells in Graves' hyperthyroidism and ophthalmopathy. Whole-study results and caveats: Ophthalmopathy was predicted by the model a median of approximately six months ahead of onset.

TCR beta CDR3 regions were amplified from RNA transcripts. When the TCR CDR3 underwent first-round RT-PCR, the HTBI primer set was used. TCRdb called the multiplex PCR reads again in MiXCR, with one record for every CDR3 protein. The sample lists about 400,000 distinct CDR3 sequences; about 14% were seen once. Sequencing was carried out using blood. This TCR was sampled from a man aged 45-65 years with Graves' ophthalmopathy.

This CDR3 reads CASSLAGMHEQYF. The CDR3, as DNA: TGCGCCAGCAGCTTGGCAGGGATGCACGAGCAGTACTTC. The chain is built from TRBV5-1 and TRBJ2-7; possible D gene TRBD1, 5 bases. V lost 0 bases, J lost 5 bases, and 9 bases lay in between. The length of the CDR3 is 13 residues. From germline, CDR1 is SGHRS and CDR2 YFSETQ.